The TCR beta chain under discussion was sequenced for a study of blood T cell repertoires in COVID-19. The wider study: The United States, Italy and Spain provided the acute and convalescent COVID-19 samples. Sources were T cells, B-cell-depleted T cells, or PBMCs; the material itself was cDNA or gDNA.

Generated by immunoSEQ multiplex PCR, the TCRdb table keeps only in-frame clones and is missing some. The data hold 150,000 to 200,000 clones, with about three quarters observed a single time. This clone was found once. Germline assignment: CDR1 LGHDT and CDR2 YNNKEL (reference sequence). V was pared by 7 bases and J by 2 bases, with 3 bases of the junction left unmatched. The CDR3 runs to 15 residues. This receptor was taken from a woman aged 70 to 79 with acute or convalescent COVID-19. What was sequenced was peripheral blood. The genes are TRBV3-1 (or the pseudogene TRBV3-2) and TRBJ2-1; TRBD2 aligns across 12 bases. CDR3 region: CASTSGRGAYNEQFF. The CDR3 nucleotides are TGTGCCAGCACTAGCGGGAGGGGGGCCTACAATGAGCAGTTCTTC.